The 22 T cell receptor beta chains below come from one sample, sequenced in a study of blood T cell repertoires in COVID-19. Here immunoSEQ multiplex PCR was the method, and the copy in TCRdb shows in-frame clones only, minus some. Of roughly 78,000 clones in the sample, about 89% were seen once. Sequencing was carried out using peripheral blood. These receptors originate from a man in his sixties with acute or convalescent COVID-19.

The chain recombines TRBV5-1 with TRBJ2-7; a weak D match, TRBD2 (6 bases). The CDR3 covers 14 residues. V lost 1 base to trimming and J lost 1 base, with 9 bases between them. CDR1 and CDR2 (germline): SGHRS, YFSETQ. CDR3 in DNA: TGCGCCAGCAGCTTGTCCGGGGGTTCCTACGAGCAGTACTTC. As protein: CASSLSGGSYEQYF.

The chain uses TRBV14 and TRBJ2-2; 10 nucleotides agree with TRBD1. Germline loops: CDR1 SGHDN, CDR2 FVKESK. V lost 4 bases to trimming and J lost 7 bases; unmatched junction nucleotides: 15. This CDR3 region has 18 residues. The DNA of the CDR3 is TGTGCCAGCAGCCCCTTACCGGGACAGGGGAATGCGGGCGGGGAGCTGTTTTTT. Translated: CASSPLPGQGNAGGELFF.

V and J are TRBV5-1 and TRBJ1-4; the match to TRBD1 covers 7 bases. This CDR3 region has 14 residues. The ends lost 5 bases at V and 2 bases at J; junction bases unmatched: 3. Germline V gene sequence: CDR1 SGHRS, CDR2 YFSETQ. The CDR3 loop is CASRQGNTNEKLFF. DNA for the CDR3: TGCGCCAGCAGACAGGGGAATACTAATGAAAAACTGTTTTTT.

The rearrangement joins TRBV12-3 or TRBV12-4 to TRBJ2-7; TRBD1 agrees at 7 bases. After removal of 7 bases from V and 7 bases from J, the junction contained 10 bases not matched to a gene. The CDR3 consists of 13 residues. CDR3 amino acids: CASTLTGAWEQYF. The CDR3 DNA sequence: TGTGCCAGCACCCTCACAGGGGCTTGGGAGCAGTACTTC.

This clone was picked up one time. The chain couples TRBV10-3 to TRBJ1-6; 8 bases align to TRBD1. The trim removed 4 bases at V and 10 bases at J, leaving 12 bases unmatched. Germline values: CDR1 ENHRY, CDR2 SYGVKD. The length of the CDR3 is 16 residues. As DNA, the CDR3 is TGTGCCATCAGTGGGACAGGGTTCGACCCAGGATCACCCCTCCACTTT. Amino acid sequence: CAISGTGFDPGSPLHF.

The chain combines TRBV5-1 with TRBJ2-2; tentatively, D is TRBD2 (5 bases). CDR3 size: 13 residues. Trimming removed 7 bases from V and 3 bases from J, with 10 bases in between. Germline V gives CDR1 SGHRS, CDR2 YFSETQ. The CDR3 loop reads CASGDYYTGELFF. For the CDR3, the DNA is TGCGCCAGCGGCGACTACTACACCGGGGAGCTGTTTTTT. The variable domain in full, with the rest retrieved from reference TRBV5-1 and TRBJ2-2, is KAGVTQTPRYLIKTRGQQVTLSCSPISGHRSVSWYQQTPGQGLQFLFEYFSETQRNKGNFPGRFSGRQFSNSRSEMNVSTLELGDSALYLCASGDYYTGELFFGEGSRLTVL.

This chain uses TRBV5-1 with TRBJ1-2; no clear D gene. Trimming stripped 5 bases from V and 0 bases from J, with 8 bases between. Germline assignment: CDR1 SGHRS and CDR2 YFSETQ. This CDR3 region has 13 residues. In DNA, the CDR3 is TGCGCCAGCAGGCCCGGGACTAACTATGGCTACACCTTC. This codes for CASRPGTNYGYTF.

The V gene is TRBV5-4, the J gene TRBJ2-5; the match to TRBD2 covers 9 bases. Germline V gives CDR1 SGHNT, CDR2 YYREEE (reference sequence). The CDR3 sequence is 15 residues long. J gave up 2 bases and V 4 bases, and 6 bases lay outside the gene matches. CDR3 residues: CASSTLAGLQETQYF. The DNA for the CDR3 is TGTGCCAGCAGCACTCTAGCGGGGCTGCAAGAGACCCAGTACTTC.

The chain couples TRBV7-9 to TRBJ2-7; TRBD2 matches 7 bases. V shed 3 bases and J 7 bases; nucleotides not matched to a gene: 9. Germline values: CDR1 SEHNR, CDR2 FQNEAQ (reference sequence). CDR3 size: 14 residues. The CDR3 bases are TGTGCCAGCAGCTTTAGCGCGGGAGACTGGGAGCAGTACTTC. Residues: CASSFSAGDWEQYF. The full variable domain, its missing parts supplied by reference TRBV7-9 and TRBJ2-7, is DTGVSQNPRHKITKRGQNVTFRCDPISEHNRLYWYRQTLGQGPEFLTYFQNEAQLEKSRLLSDRFSAERPKGSFSTLEIQRTEQGDSAMYLCASSFSAGDWEQYFGPGTRLTVT.

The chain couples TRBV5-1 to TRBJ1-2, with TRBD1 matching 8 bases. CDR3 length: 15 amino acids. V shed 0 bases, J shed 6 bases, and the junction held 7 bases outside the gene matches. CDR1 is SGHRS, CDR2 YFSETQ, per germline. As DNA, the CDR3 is TGCGCCAGCAGCTTGGAAACAGGGGGGGCGGATGGCTACACCTTC. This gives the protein CASSLETGGADGYTF.

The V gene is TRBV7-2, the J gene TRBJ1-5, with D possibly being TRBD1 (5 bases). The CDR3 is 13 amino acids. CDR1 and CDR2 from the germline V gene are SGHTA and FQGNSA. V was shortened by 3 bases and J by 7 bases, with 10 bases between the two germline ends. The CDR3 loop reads CASSLGGFQPQHF. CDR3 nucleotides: TGTGCCAGCAGCTTGGGGGGGTTCCAGCCCCAGCATTTT. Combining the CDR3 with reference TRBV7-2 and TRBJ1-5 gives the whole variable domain GAGVSQSPSNKVTEKGKDVELRCDPISGHTALYWYRQSLGQGLEFLIYFQGNSAPDKSGLPSDRFSAERTGGSVSTLTIQRTQQEDSAVYLCASSLGGFQPQHFGDGTRLSIL.

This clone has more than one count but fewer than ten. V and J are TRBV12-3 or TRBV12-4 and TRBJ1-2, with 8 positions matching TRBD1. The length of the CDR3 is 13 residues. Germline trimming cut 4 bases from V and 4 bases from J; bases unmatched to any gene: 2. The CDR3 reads CASSSDRVYGYTF. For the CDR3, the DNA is TGTGCCAGCAGTTCGGACAGGGTCTATGGCTACACCTTC.

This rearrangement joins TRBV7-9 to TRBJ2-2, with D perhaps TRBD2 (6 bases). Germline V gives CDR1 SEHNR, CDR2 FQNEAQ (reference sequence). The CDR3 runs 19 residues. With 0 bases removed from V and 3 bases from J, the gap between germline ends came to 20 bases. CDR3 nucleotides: TGTGCCAGCAGCTTAGCCCTTGGGTTTATAGCGGCCTACACCGGGGAGCTGTTTTTT. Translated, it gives CASSLALGFIAAYTGELFF.

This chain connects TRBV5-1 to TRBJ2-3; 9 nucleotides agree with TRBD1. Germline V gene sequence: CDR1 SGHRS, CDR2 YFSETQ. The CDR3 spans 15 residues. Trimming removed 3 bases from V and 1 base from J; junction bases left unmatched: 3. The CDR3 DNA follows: TGCGCCAGCAGCTCGGGACAGGGCCGCACAGATACGCAGTATTTT. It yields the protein CASSSGQGRTDTQYF. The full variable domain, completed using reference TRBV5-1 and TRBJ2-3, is KAGVTQTPRYLIKTRGQQVTLSCSPISGHRSVSWYQQTPGQGLQFLFEYFSETQRNKGNFPGRFSGRQFSNSRSEMNVSTLELGDSALYLCASSSGQGRTDTQYFGPGTRLTVL.

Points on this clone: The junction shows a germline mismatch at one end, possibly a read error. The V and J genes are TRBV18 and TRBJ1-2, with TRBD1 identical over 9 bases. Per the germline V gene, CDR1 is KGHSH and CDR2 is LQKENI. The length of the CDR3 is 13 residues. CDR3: CASSPMDRGLVAF. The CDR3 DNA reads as TGTGCCAGCTCACCAATGGACAGGGGTTTGGTCGCCTTC.

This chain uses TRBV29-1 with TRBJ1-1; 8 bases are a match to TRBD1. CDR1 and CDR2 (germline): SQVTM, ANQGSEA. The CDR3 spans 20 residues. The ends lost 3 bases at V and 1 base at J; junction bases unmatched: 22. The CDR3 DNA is TGCAGCGTTGATAAGGTTACCGTTCCCGGACAGGGTCAGCGGAACACTGAAGCTTTCTTT. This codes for CSVDKVTVPGQGQRNTEAFF.

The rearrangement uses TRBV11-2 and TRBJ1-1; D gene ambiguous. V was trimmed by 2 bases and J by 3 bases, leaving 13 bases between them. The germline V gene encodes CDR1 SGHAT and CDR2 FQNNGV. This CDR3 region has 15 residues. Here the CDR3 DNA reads TGTGCCAGCAGCTTATCGCAGACTCGGGACACTGAAGCTTTCTTT. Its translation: CASSLSQTRDTEAFF.

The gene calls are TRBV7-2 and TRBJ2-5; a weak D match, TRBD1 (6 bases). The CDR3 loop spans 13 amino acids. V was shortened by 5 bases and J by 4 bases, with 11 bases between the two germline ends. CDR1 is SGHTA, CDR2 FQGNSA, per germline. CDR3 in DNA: TGTGCCAGCAGCATCTACAGGGTAGAGACCCAGTACTTC. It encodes CASSIYRVETQYF.

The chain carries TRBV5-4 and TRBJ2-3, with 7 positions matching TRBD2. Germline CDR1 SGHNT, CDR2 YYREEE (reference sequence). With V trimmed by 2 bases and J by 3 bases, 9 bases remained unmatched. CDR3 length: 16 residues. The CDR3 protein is CASSFWTGGGTDTQYF. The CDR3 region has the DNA TGTGCCAGCAGCTTCTGGACGGGAGGAGGGACAGATACGCAGTATTTT. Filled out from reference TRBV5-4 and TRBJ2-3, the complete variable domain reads ETGVTQSPTHLIKTRGQQVTLRCSSQSGHNTVSWYQQALGQGPQFIFQYYREEENGRGNFPPRFSGLQFPNYSSELNVNALELDDSALYLCASSFWTGGGTDTQYFGPGTRLTVL.

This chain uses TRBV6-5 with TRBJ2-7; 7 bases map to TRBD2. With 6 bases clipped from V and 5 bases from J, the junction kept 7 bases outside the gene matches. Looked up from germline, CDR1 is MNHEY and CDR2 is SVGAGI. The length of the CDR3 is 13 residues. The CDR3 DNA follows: TGTGCCAGCAGGCCGGCGGGAGACAACGAGCAGTACTTC. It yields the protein CASRPAGDNEQYF.

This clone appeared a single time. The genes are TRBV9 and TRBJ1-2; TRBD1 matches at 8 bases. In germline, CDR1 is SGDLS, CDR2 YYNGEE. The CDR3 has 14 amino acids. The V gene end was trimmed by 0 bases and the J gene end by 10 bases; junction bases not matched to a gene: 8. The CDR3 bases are TGTGCCAGCAGCGTAGACAGGGGGTCATCTGCCTACACCTTC. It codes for CASSVDRGSSAYTF. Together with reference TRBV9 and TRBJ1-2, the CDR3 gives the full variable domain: DSGVTQTPKHLITATGQRVTLRCSPRSGDLSVYWYQQSLDQGLQFLIQYYNGEERAKGNILERFSAQQFPDLHSELNLSSLELGDSALYFCASSVDRGSSAYTFGSGTRLTVV.

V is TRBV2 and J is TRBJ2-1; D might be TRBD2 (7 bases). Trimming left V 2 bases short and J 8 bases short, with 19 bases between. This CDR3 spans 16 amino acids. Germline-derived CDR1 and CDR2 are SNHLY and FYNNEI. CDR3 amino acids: CASSERGVGTLYEQFF. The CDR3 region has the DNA TGTGCCAGCAGTGAACGGGGGGTTGGGACACTGTATGAGCAGTTCTTC.